Given below is one T cell receptor (beta chain) in context. This clonotype was counted a few times. It lacks a known antigen. No clone much larger than this one lies a single base away; base qualities are absent. These data belong to a study of identical twins (dated by TCRdb to about 2016). The study in broad terms: To test whether fetal clonotypes persist, the study used deep sequencing on TCR alpha and beta repertoires from monozygotic twins, unrelated adults of various ages, and cord blood. Replicate twin experiments were performed at different times using different library preparation protocols to rule out contamination.

All donors were healthy Caucasians. Three pairs of female monozygotic twins, all aged roughly 18 to 29 years, were included in the twin cohort. The RNA used for TCR libraries was isolated from peripheral blood mononuclear cells. The germline V gene specifies SGHRS as CDR1 and YFSETQ as CDR2. From the cysteine up to the phenylalanine, the CDR3 has a length of 15 residues. CDR3 DNA only is kept here, 45 bases in frame from base 1. Germline trimming amounts to 2 bases on V and 5 bases on J, with 6 as the count of junction bases outside the gene matches. The library was obtained by 5' RACE. Sequencing was performed on an Illumina HiSeq 2000. Template switching introduced a universal primer binding site; the final cDNA contained a unique molecular identifier, enabling accurate counting of TCR cDNA molecules. Specific primers in the conserved constant-segment region were used to synthesize first-strand cDNA for TCR alpha and beta chains. To control for contamination, every cDNA library carried two barcodes: a SMART-Mk sample barcode plus Illumina barcodes. TruSeq adapter sequences along with Illumina sample barcodes were introduced in two successive PCR steps. The TCR alpha and beta cDNA libraries were sequenced on the Illumina HiSeq platform using custom primers. Per the original workflow: MiGEC was used to process raw reads and extract unique molecular identifiers, and MiXCR was used to find CDR3 positions. For each individual, recombination models were inferred using an EM algorithm with the repgenHMM and IGoR tools. The tcR package in R was used for shared clonotype analysis, with sharing normalized by the product of cloneset sizes. Out-of-frame nonproductive sequences were analyzed to study raw recombination free of thymic and clonal selection effects. TCRdb applied fastp at Q25 and MiXCR to the public reads, then kept only in-frame beta chains. Entries that share a CDR3 protein sequence are merged under the most common genes and DNA. The V and J calls were determined by TCRdb, not by the authors. A total of hundreds of thousands of distinct CDR3 sequences appear in this sample, roughly 18% of them only once. The ten largest clonotypes hold roughly 13% of the sample.

The paper as a whole reports these results and caveats: Compared with coincidental sharing between unrelated individuals, an excess of low generation-probability sequences was observed among out-of-frame TCR alpha sequences shared between twins. Zero-insertion analyses could be partly confounded by invariant T cells such as MAIT and iNKT, although diverse VJ usage argued against such confounding for most clonotypes. The excess sharing between twins in beta out-of-frame sequences was weaker because fewer shared sequences reduced the signal-to-noise ratio. Because the same donors could not be followed over many years, conclusions were based on cross-sectional statistical analysis. Fewer insertions were carried by abundant cord blood beta clonotypes; a weaker similar trend was observed in young adult naive repertoires, while no such trend was observed in memory repertoires. In monozygotic twins, out-of-frame TCR alpha sharing was systematically underestimated by recombination models, although the models agreed with sharing between unrelated individuals.

This sample also belongs to another study, concerning T cells expressing NK-cell markers. Reported in the second study: In sorted CD3+CD56+NKG2C+, CD3+CD56+NKG2C- and CD3+CD56-NKG2C+ T-cell subsets from about eight donors, TCR beta-chain repertoires were profiled. Seven of the eight sequenced donors were HCMV-seropositive and one was HCMV-seronegative. To restrict sorting to alphabetaTCR-expressing T cells, an anti-gammadeltaTCR antibody was added in several experiments. In several donors, the dominant CD3+CD56+NKG2C+ clonotypes were among the top 10 CD8+ clonotypes and accounted for 1.0-7.0% of CD8+ T cells. Those dominant clonotypes were again the most abundant among CD3+CD56-NKG2C+ cells in a few donors, at about 28.3-60.1%. Whether the expanded NKG2C-expressing T cell clones were specific for HCMV antigens remained unclear. The study sequenced eight donors, all healthy volunteers chosen at random: three men and five women. A commercial ELISA kit detecting HCMV-specific IgG in serum was used to determine HCMV serostatus. For roughly 6 donors, bulk peripheral blood T-cell repertoires were additionally sequenced from unsorted PBMC. MIGEC was used to demultiplex reads and group reads by UMI, and MiTCR was used to assemble and quantify clonotypes. Only TCR cDNA sequences supported by at least two reads were kept to exclude erroneous sequences. The tcR package was used for downstream repertoire analysis, with clonotypes matched between fractions based on CDR3 nucleotide sequence plus V segment. Antigen specificity was annotated against VDJdb with VDJmatch, allowing one amino acid substitution in CDR3.

The chain joins TRBV5-1 to TRBJ2-3; 9 central nucleotides agree with TRBD2. The sequenced material came from PBMCs. The receptor was isolated from a woman between 18 and 30 years old in good health. The CDR3: CASSLRAGGGDTQYF. The DNA reads as follows: TGCGCCAGCAGCTTAAGAGCGGGGGGTGGAGATACGCAGTATTTT.